This T cell receptor beta chain was captured in a study of T cells in Graves' hyperthyroidism and ophthalmopathy. Template material for amplifying TCR beta CDR3 regions consisted of RNA transcripts. Researchers ran a first-round RT-PCR on the TCR CDR3 using the HTBI primer set. Via MiXCR, TCRdb re-called the multiplex PCR reads, giving one row per CDR3 protein. Among 500,000 or so distinct CDR3 sequences listed, 15% to 20% were seen once. V lost 0 bases, J lost 6 bases, and 14 bases lay in between. In germline, CDR1 is DFQATT, CDR2 SNEGSKA (reference sequence). This CDR3 comprises 14 residues. Study-level points and caveats: Blood samples included most of the expanded thyroid clonotypes exceeding 0.001.

This clonotype was observed at least ten times. Its antigen is not identified. Sequences were obtained from blood. The sequence was collected from a woman in her late teens or twenties with Graves' ophthalmopathy. V gene TRBV20-1 combines with J gene TRBJ1-2, with D tentatively TRBD1 (5 bases). CDR3 in amino acids: CSARDRRVGDGYTF. The CDR3 DNA reads as TGCAGTGCTAGAGATCGCAGGGTGGGGGATGGCTACACCTTC.